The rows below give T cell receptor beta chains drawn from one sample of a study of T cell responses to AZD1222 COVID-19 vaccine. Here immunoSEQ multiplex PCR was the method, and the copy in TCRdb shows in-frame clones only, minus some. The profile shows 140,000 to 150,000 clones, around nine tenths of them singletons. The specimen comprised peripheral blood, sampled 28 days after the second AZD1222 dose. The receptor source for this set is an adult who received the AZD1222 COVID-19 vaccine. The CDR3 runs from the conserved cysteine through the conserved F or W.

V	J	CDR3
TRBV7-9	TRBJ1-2	CASRDTDRGANYGYTF
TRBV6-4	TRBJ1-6	CASRRDFNSPLHF
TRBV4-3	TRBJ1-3	CASSQEMTFAGNTIYF
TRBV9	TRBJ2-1	CASTGTYNEQFF
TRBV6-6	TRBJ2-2	CASSPGLAGPSNTGELFF
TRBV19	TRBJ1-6	CASSPGTDDSPLHF
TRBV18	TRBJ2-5	CASSPGQGRDETQYF
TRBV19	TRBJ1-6	CATSPGGGPSPLHF
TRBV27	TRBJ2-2	CASSLGGRGQTGELFF
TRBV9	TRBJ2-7	CASSVESGSYEQYF
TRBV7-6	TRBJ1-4	CASSAWTGSNEKLFF
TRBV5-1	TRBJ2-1	CASSLGTVNEQFF
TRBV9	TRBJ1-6	CASSGTVGGANNSPLHF
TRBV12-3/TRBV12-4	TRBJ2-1	CASGGPSYNEQFF
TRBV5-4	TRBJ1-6	CASSFGRGSPLHF